One and the same sample provided the 8 T cell receptor beta chains below, sequenced in a study of cytomegalovirus exposure and HLA in healthy donors. 60 Vbeta and 13 Jbeta primers were used in PCR. Here immunoSEQ multiplex PCR was the method, and the copy in TCRdb shows in-frame clones only, minus some. The sample contains approximately 180,000 clones, 80% to 85% of which appear only once. Material: PBMCs. All receptors come from a woman between 40 and 50 years old in good health and CMV-seronegative.

This sequence joins TRBV29-1 and TRBJ2-3; the match to TRBD2 covers 13 bases. From germline, CDR1 is SQVTM and CDR2 ANQGSEA. The CDR3 spans 17 residues. The chain's CDR3 is CSVGGLAGKAGTDTQYF. CDR3 DNA: TGCAGTGTGGGGGGACTAGCGGGAAAGGCGGGGACAGATACGCAGTATTTT.

The V call is TRBV9, the J call TRBJ2-3; TRBD2 is a possible D gene (5 bases). The CDR3 contains 13 residues. Germline V lookup: CDR1 SGDLS, CDR2 YYNGEE. V lost 0 bases, J lost 3 bases, and 5 bases lay in between. DNA of the CDR3: TGTGCCAGCAGCGTAGGGACTACAGATACGCAGTATTTT. Translated: CASSVGTTDTQYF.

This chain's CDR3 is CASSIGGFPYEQYF. CDR3 bases: TGTGCCAGTAGTATAGGAGGGTTTCCCTACGAGCAGTACTTC. The V call is TRBV19, the J call TRBJ2-7, with D perhaps TRBD2 (5 bases). CDR1 and CDR2 from the germline V gene are LNHDA and SQIVND (reference sequence). Trimming left V 1 base short and J 2 bases short, with 9 bases between. The CDR3 has 14 residues.

The chain uses TRBV4-2 and TRBJ1-4; 9 bases are a match to TRBD1. From germline, CDR1 is LGHNA and CDR2 YNFKEQ. Trimming at V came to 0 bases and at J to 8 bases, leaving 4 bases not matched to a gene. The CDR3 is 15 amino acids. Written as DNA, the CDR3 is TGTGCCAGCAGCCAAGATCGACAGGGGGTCGAAAAACTGTTTTTT. This codes for CASSQDRQGVEKLFF.

The V call is TRBV7-6, the J call TRBJ1-1; 8 nucleotides line up with TRBD1. Germline V gene lookup returns CDR1 SGHVS and CDR2 FNYEAQ. After removal of 5 bases from V and 1 base from J, the junction contained 0 bases not matched to a gene. This CDR3 region has 13 residues. The CDR3 DNA reads TGTGCCAGCAGCGACAGGGGGAACACTGAAGCTTTCTTT. Translation: CASSDRGNTEAFF.

The V gene is TRBV29-1, the J gene TRBJ2-1; 8 bases align to TRBD2. The V segment lost 7 bases and the J segment 3 bases; nucleotides outside the gene matches: 11. This CDR3 has 15 amino acids. Germline CDR1 reads SQVTM; CDR2 reads ANQGSEA. CDR3 region: CSGVVGREVYNEQFF. CDR3 in DNA: TGCAGCGGGGTTGTAGGGCGGGAGGTCTACAATGAGCAGTTCTTC.

This chain connects TRBV7-2 to TRBJ2-5; D is possibly TRBD2 (5 bases). The V gene's germline CDR1 is SGHTA and CDR2 FQGNSA. V dropped 4 bases and J dropped 1 base, with 7 bases sitting between them. The CDR3 runs 13 residues. CDR3 nucleotide sequence: TGTGCCAGCAGCTATGGACTCCAAGAGACCCAGTACTTC. As protein: CASSYGLQETQYF. Combining the CDR3 with reference TRBV7-2 and TRBJ2-5 gives the whole variable domain GAGVSQSPSNKVTEKGKDVELRCDPISGHTALYWYRQSLGQGLEFLIYFQGNSAPDKSGLPSDRFSAERTGGSVSTLTIQRTQQEDSAVYLCASSYGLQETQYFGPGTRLLVL.

The J gene is TRBJ2-5, the V gene TRBV11-3; tentative D call: TRBD1 (6 bases). The J call is in doubt because the DNA end fits TRBJ2-7 better. The CDR3 extends over 14 amino acids. Per the germline V gene, CDR1 is SGHNT and CDR2 is YENEEA. CDR3 residues: CASRLTGSSYEQYF. The CDR3 DNA follows: TGTGCCAGCAGGCTTACAGGGAGCTCCTACGAGCAGTACTTC.